These 17 T cell receptor beta chains were sequenced from one sample in a study of cytomegalovirus exposure and HLA in healthy donors (dated by TCRdb to the late 2010s). Libraries were made using the immunoSEQ multiplex PCR assay. For the multiplex PCR, a mixture combining 60 forward primers for TCR Vbeta segments and 13 reverse primers for TCR Jbeta segments was used. Here the immuneACCESS table is served through TCRdb, limited to in-frame sequences with V and J called. Missing clones are a known gap in these copies; in checked studies unresolved V genes cover under half, and the rest lacks a known reason. This sample comprises roughly 110,000 clones, 60% to 85% of them detected only once. Under 3.5% of the sample is taken by the ten largest. Sequencing was performed on PBMCs. Receptors were obtained from a female donor in good health and CMV-seronegative.

The chain is built from TRBV7-2 and TRBJ1-2; D is perhaps TRBD1 (5 bases). V lost 0 bases, J lost 0 bases, and 8 bases lay in between. The CDR3 totals 15 residues. Per germline, CDR1 SGHTA and CDR2 FQGNSA. The CDR3 DNA sequence: TGTGCCAGCAGCTTAGCTGGGGCAGCTAACTATGGCTACACCTTC. It codes for CASSLAGAANYGYTF.

The V and J genes are TRBV11-2 and TRBJ2-3, with no clear D. The germline V gene has CDR1 SGHAT and CDR2 FQNNGV. The CDR3 is 15 residues long. V lost 5 bases to trimming and J lost 1 base, with 13 bases between them. The CDR3 region is CASSAKPTGTDTQYF. The CDR3 bases are TGTGCCAGCAGCGCAAAACCTACAGGCACAGATACGCAGTATTTT.

This chain uses TRBV5-6 with TRBJ1-4; D possibly corresponds to TRBD1 (5 bases). V dropped 4 bases and J dropped 1 base, with 11 bases sitting between them. This CDR3 is built from 15 residues. CDR1 is SGHDT and CDR2 is YYEEEE in the germline V gene. The CDR3 spells CASSAQGRTNEKLFF. The CDR3 DNA follows: TGTGCCAGCAGCGCTCAGGGAAGAACTAATGAAAAACTGTTTTTT.

V gene TRBV30 combines with J gene TRBJ2-1, with a tentative D call TRBD2 (6 bases). This CDR3 contains 13 residues. V was pared by 3 bases and J by 0 bases, with 6 bases between. Germline V gene data show CDR1 as GTSNPN and CDR2 as SVGIG (reference sequence). CDR3 DNA: TGTGCCTGGAGGGGGGGCTCCTACAATGAGCAGTTCTTC. Translating gives CAWRGGSYNEQFF. Full variable domain (remainder filled in from reference TRBV30 and TRBJ2-1): SQTIHQWPATLVQPVGSPLSLECTVEGTSNPNLYWYRQAAGRGLQLLFYSVGIGQISSEVPQNLSASRPQDRQFILSSKKLLLSDSGFYLCAWRGGSYNEQFFGPGTRLTVL.

This chain links TRBV6-1 with TRBJ2-1; no definite D call. V gave up 3 bases and J gave up 9 bases, with 9 bases separating them. Germline-derived CDR1 and CDR2 are MNHNS and SASEGT. The CDR3 length is 12 residues. CDR3 bases: TGTGCCAGCAGTGACGGCCAGGTTGAGCAGTTCTTC. Amino acid sequence: CASSDGQVEQFF.

CDR3 coding DNA: TGTGCCAGCAGTTTTCGGGGACAGGGGTTCTACGAGCAGTACTTC. It is translated as CASSFRGQGFYEQYF. This sequence joins TRBV27 and TRBJ2-7; TRBD1 agrees at 10 bases. The junction had 5 bases not matched to a gene; V was cut back by 3 bases and J by 3 bases. The germline V gene encodes CDR1 MNHEY and CDR2 SMNVEV (reference sequence). The CDR3 length is 15 residues.

The chain joins TRBV6-1 to TRBJ2-3; D is perhaps TRBD2 (7 bases). The germline gives CDR1 MNHNS, CDR2 SASEGT. The CDR3 sequence is 16 residues long. With 0 bases removed from V and 1 base from J, the gap between germline ends came to 11 bases. CDR3 coding DNA: TGTGCCAGCAGTGAAGCGTGGCGGGGGCGCACAGATACGCAGTATTTT. It specifies CASSEAWRGRTDTQYF.

This clone appeared a single time. The chain couples TRBV19 to TRBJ1-2; no firm D call. This CDR3 spans 11 amino acids. Germline V gene lookup returns CDR1 LNHDA and CDR2 SQIVND (reference sequence). The CDR3 here is CGAATNYGYTF. CDR3 nucleotides: TGTGGGGCAGCCACTAACTATGGCTACACCTTC. Combining the CDR3 with reference TRBV19 and TRBJ1-2 gives the whole variable domain DGGITQSPKYLFRKEGQNVTLSCEQNLNHDAMYWYRQDPGQGLRLIYYSQIVNDFQKGDIAEGYSVSREKKESFPLTVTSAQKNPTAFYLCGAATNYGYTFGSGTRLTVV.

This clone was counted only a few times. The rearrangement uses TRBV4-2 and TRBJ1-4, with D possibly being TRBD1 (5 bases). Trimming took off 0 bases at V and 2 bases at J, with 16 bases between the two ends. Germline values: CDR1 LGHNA, CDR2 YNFKEQ. CDR3 length: 18 amino acids. The CDR3 here is CASSQDPEPGATNEKLFF. The CDR3 nucleotides are TGTGCCAGCAGCCAAGACCCAGAGCCTGGGGCGACTAATGAAAAACTGTTTTTT.

The rearrangement uses TRBV7-9 and TRBJ2-5; 11 positions match TRBD2. Germline V CDR1 and CDR2: SEHNR, FQNEAQ (reference sequence). The ends lost 3 bases at V and 4 bases at J; junction bases unmatched: 13. This CDR3 is built from 18 residues. The CDR3 region has the DNA TGTGCCAGCAGCTTGCCGTCGAACACACTAGCGGGGGTAGAGACCCAGTACTTC. This gives the protein CASSLPSNTLAGVETQYF.

J is TRBJ2-6 and V is TRBV27, with D maybe TRBD1 (5 bases). V was clipped by 5 bases and J by 4 bases, with 15 bases between them. The V gene's germline CDR1 is MNHEY and CDR2 SMNVEV (reference sequence). CDR3 length: 16 amino acids. In DNA form, the CDR3 reads TGTGCCAGCAGTCCAAGGCAGGGTGGAGGGGCCAACGTCCTGACTTTC. It yields the protein CASSPRQGGGANVLTF.

The V gene is TRBV5-1, the J gene TRBJ2-3; tentatively, D is TRBD2 (6 bases). The ends were cut back, 2 bases at V and 5 bases at J, with 12 bases in the middle. CDR1 SGHRS and CDR2 YFSETQ come from the germline V gene. This CDR3 comprises 14 residues. The CDR3 coding sequence is TGCGCCAGCAGCTTATGGACTAATGAAGATACGCAGTATTTT. It codes for CASSLWTNEDTQYF. Supplemented by reference TRBV5-1 and TRBJ2-3, the full variable domain reads KAGVTQTPRYLIKTRGQQVTLSCSPISGHRSVSWYQQTPGQGLQFLFEYFSETQRNKGNFPGRFSGRQFSNSRSEMNVSTLELGDSALYLCASSLWTNEDTQYFGPGTRLTVL.

The genes are TRBV30 and TRBJ2-3, with TRBD1 identical over 7 bases. The length of the CDR3 is 13 residues. Trimming took 4 bases from V and 7 from J; bases not matched to a gene: 8. Germline values: CDR1 GTSNPN, CDR2 SVGIG (reference sequence). The chain's CDR3 is CAWTENRGNTQYF. The CDR3 DNA reads as TGTGCCTGGACAGAAAACAGGGGAAATACGCAGTATTTT.

This clone was counted only a few times. The J gene is TRBJ2-1, the V gene TRBV6-5; 8 nucleotides match TRBD2. Losses at the gene ends were 5 bases for V and 3 bases for J; bases not matched to a gene: 6. Per germline, CDR1 MNHEY and CDR2 SVGAGI. This CDR3 region has 15 residues. The CDR3 DNA reads TGTGCCAGCAGTGGACTAGCAGGAGACTACAATGAGCAGTTCTTC. Its translation: CASSGLAGDYNEQFF.

The gene calls are TRBV6-5 and TRBJ2-1; 7 nucleotides align to TRBD2. CDR1 is MNHEY and CDR2 is SVGAGI in the germline V gene. V was clipped by 6 bases and J by 0 bases; unmatched bases: 5. This CDR3 region has 15 residues. The CDR3 DNA follows: TGTGCCAGCAGCCGGCGGGGGAGCTCCTACAATGAGCAGTTCTTC. Protein sequence: CASSRRGSSYNEQFF.

The chain recombines TRBV6-5 with TRBJ1-3, with D unresolved. The germline V gene encodes CDR1 MNHEY and CDR2 SVGAGI. V was pared by 2 bases and J by 0 bases, with 11 bases between. CDR3 size: 16 residues. CDR3 nucleotide sequence: TGTGCCAGCAGTTACCGGGAAACCCTCTCTGGAAACACCATATATTTT. It encodes CASSYRETLSGNTIYF.

This chain connects TRBV7-2 to TRBJ1-2; 10 bases are shared with TRBD1. Germline V lookup: CDR1 SGHTA, CDR2 FQGNSA. The CDR3 length is 14 residues. J gave up 6 bases and V 5 bases, and 6 bases lay outside the gene matches. The CDR3 sequence is CASSVSGTGDGYTF. The DNA for the CDR3 is TGTGCCAGCAGCGTTTCCGGGACAGGGGATGGCTACACCTTC.